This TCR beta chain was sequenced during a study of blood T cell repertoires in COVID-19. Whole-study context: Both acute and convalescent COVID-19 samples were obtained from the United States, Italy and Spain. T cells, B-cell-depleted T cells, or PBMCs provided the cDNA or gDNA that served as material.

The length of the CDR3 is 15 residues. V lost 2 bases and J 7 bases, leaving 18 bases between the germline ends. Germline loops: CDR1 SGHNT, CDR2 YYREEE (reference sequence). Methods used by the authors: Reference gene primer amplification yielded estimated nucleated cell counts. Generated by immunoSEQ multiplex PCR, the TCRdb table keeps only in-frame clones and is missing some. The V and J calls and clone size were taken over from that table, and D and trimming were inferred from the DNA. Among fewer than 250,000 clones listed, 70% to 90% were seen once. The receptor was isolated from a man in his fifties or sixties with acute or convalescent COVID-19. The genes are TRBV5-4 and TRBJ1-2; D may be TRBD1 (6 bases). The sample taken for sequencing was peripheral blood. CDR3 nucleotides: TGTGCCAGCAGCTTAATGGGGGCGCAGCTGGGTGGCTACACCTTC. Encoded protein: CASSLMGAQLGGYTF.